Each of the 25 T cell receptor beta chains below was sequenced from the same sample in a study of blood T cell repertoires in COVID-19. Clones were read by immunoSEQ multiplex PCR, and TCRdb kept only the in-frame ones, dropping some. The sample holds 100,000 to 150,000 clones, about 89% seen once. What was sequenced was peripheral blood. Receptors originate from an older woman with acute or convalescent COVID-19.

This chain joins TRBV24-1 and TRBJ2-1; D is possibly TRBD2 (5 bases). The V and J ends lost 9 bases and 7 bases respectively, with 18 bases between them. Germline CDR1 reads KGHDR; CDR2 reads SFDVKD. CDR3 length equals 14 residues. CDR3 coding DNA: TGTGCCACCGGGGAAAGCGGAAGTGCGAATGAGCAGTTCTTC. It yields the protein CATGESGSANEQFF.

The chain uses TRBV28 and TRBJ2-1; a weak D match, TRBD1 (6 bases). With 8 bases removed from V and 1 base from J, the gap between germline ends came to 18 bases. The CDR3 is made up of 16 amino acids. Per germline, CDR1 MDHEN and CDR2 SYDVKM. As DNA, the CDR3 is TGTGCCAGCTCCACTGCCGGGACATCTTCCTACAATGAGCAGTTCTTC. Amino acid sequence: CASSTAGTSSYNEQFF. The full variable domain, rest sourced from reference TRBV28 and TRBJ2-1, is DVKVTQSSRYLVKRTGEKVFLECVQDMDHENMFWYRQDPGLGLRLIYFSYDVKMKEKGDIPEGYSVSREKKERFSLILESASTNQTSMYLCASSTAGTSSYNEQFFGPGTRLTVL.

This clone has just one count. This rearrangement joins TRBV27 to TRBJ1-5; 9 bases fit TRBD1. This CDR3 region has 17 residues. J gave up 3 bases and V 5 bases, and 11 bases lay outside the gene matches. Germline V gene lookup returns CDR1 MNHEY and CDR2 SMNVEV (reference sequence). In DNA, the CDR3 is TGTGCCAGCAGTCTTCGCTCGGACAGGGGTGACAATCAGCCCCAGCATTTT. It specifies CASSLRSDRGDNQPQHF.

The chain has TRBV19 and TRBJ1-1, with D perhaps TRBD1 (5 bases). From germline, CDR1 is LNHDA and CDR2 SQIVND (reference sequence). V lost 0 bases and J 11 bases, leaving 13 bases between the germline ends. The CDR3 is 13 residues long. CDR3 DNA: TGTGCCAGTAGTATAGATAGGCAGGGTGAGGCTTTCTTT. This translates into CASSIDRQGEAFF. The whole variable domain, remainder taken from reference TRBV19 and TRBJ1-1, is DGGITQSPKYLFRKEGQNVTLSCEQNLNHDAMYWYRQDPGQGLRLIYYSQIVNDFQKGDIAEGYSVSREKKESFPLTVTSAQKNPTAFYLCASSIDRQGEAFFGQGTRLTVV.

The V gene is TRBV7-9, the J gene TRBJ2-3; the D gene is possibly TRBD2 (6 bases). The V gene lost 2 bases and the J gene lost 1 base, with 13 bases spanning the gap. The V gene's germline CDR1 is SEHNR and CDR2 FQNEAQ (reference sequence). The CDR3 runs to 16 residues. In DNA, the CDR3 is TGTGCCAGCAGCTTAATTGGTGGCGGGGGCACAGATACGCAGTATTTT. The encoded protein is CASSLIGGGGTDTQYF.

The CDR3 spells CASRSGQGTGEQYV. CDR3 bases: TGTGCCAGCCGGTCGGGACAGGGGACAGGCGAGCAGTACGTC. This rearrangement joins TRBV6-6 to TRBJ2-7; 10 positions match TRBD1. Germline V lookup: CDR1 MNHNY, CDR2 SVGAGI (reference sequence). The junction had 10 bases not matched to a gene; V was cut back by 8 bases and J by 6 bases. The CDR3 is made up of 14 amino acids.

The CDR3 region has the DNA TGTGCCAGTAGTATTGGGTTAGCCAATGAGCAGTTCTTC. It encodes CASSIGLANEQFF. V usage is TRBV19 and J usage is TRBJ2-1, with D unclear. Germline loops: CDR1 LNHDA, CDR2 SQIVND (reference sequence). The CDR3 is made up of 13 amino acids. The V and J ends lost 3 bases and 6 bases respectively, with 9 bases between them.

V and J are TRBV19 and TRBJ1-5; 9 positions agree with TRBD1. This CDR3 region has 15 residues. V lost 8 bases to trimming and J lost 4 bases; unmatched junction nucleotides: 9. CDR1 LNHDA and CDR2 SQIVND come from the germline V gene (reference sequence). The CDR3 DNA reads as TGTGCCAGTTTACCCGGGACAGGGAGTAATCAGCCCCAGCATTTT. It yields the protein CASLPGTGSNQPQHF.

The chain carries TRBV29-1 and TRBJ2-1, with 9 bases matching TRBD2. Per the germline V gene, CDR1 is SQVTM and CDR2 is ANQGSEA. The CDR3 extends over 17 amino acids. V was pared by 2 bases and J by 5 bases, with 13 bases of the junction left unmatched. The CDR3 DNA sequence: TGCAGCGTTGAACTAACCCTCCCGGGACTAGCCCACAATGAGCAGTTCTTC. Translating it yields CSVELTLPGLAHNEQFF.

This chain links TRBV18 with TRBJ2-5; possible D gene TRBD2, 5 bases. This CDR3 is 14 amino acids long. Germline V gene sequence: CDR1 KGHSH, CDR2 LQKENI. The V gene lost 3 bases and the J gene lost 1 base, with 9 bases spanning the gap. The CDR3 nucleotides read TGTGCCAGCTCACCTCCTAGCCTCCAAGAGACCCAGTACTTC. Translated: CASSPPSLQETQYF.

The chain recombines TRBV5-1 with TRBJ2-5; 7 positions agree with TRBD1. Germline-derived CDR1 and CDR2 are SGHRS and YFSETQ. This CDR3 contains 15 residues. J gave up 2 bases and V 0 bases, and 4 bases lay outside the gene matches. The CDR3: CASSLGDRLQETQYF. In DNA form, the CDR3 reads TGCGCCAGCAGCTTGGGGGACAGACTACAAGAGACCCAGTACTTC.

This clone was counted between two and nine times. V is TRBV10-2 and J is TRBJ2-7; tentatively, D is TRBD2 (5 bases). This CDR3 contains 13 residues. Trimming left V 7 bases short and J 0 bases short, with 10 bases between. Germline loops: CDR1 WSHSY, CDR2 SAAADI. As DNA, the CDR3 is TGCGCCAGCACTCTAGGGAGCTCCTACGAGCAGTACTTC. Translation: CASTLGSSYEQYF.

The rearrangement links TRBV19 to TRBJ1-2; D is uncertain. Germline V lookup: CDR1 LNHDA, CDR2 SQIVND (reference sequence). The CDR3 covers 14 residues. V was trimmed by 3 bases and J by 7 bases, leaving 15 bases between them. CDR3 bases: TGTGCCAGTAGTATGAGGGATGGAAGGTTTGGCTACACCTTC. It translates to CASSMRDGRFGYTF.

The chain couples TRBV3-1 (or the pseudogene TRBV3-2) to TRBJ2-7; TRBD2 is a possible D gene (5 bases). This CDR3 is 15 amino acids long. CDR1 LGHDT and CDR2 YNNKEL come from the germline V gene (reference sequence). With 0 bases removed from V and 9 bases from J, the gap between germline ends came to 18 bases. DNA of the CDR3: TGTGCCAGCAGCCAAGAGCCCCACGGTGGCGGGCGGCAGTACGTC. Amino acids: CASSQEPHGGGRQYV.

This clone was seen a handful of times. The chain employs TRBV20-1 and TRBJ2-5; 9 bases agree with TRBD2. J gave up 5 bases and V 3 bases, and 7 bases lay outside the gene matches. The CDR3 runs 14 residues. Germline assignment: CDR1 DFQATT and CDR2 SNEGSKA (reference sequence). The CDR3 sequence: CSASSGGRGETQYF. In DNA, the CDR3 is TGCAGTGCTAGTAGCGGGGGTCGTGGTGAGACCCAGTACTTC.

The chain couples TRBV6-2 or TRBV6-3 to TRBJ2-1; 9 bases fit TRBD2. From germline, CDR1 is MNHEY and CDR2 SVGEGT. V lost 2 bases and J lost 2; bases outside the gene matches: 1. CDR3 length equals 15 residues. CDR3 region: CASSYAGGTYNEQFF. In DNA form, the CDR3 reads TGTGCCAGCAGTTACGCGGGAGGGACCTACAATGAGCAGTTCTTC.

This clone was detected once. CDR3 nucleotides: TGTGCCAGCAGCTTACAAGGGGACACTGAAGCTTTCTTT. It yields the protein CASSLQGDTEAFF. V usage is TRBV11-3 and J usage is TRBJ1-1; TRBD1 is a possible D gene (5 bases). Trimming shortened V by 2 bases and J by 3 bases, and 7 bases separated the two germline ends. Germline loops: CDR1 SGHNT, CDR2 YENEEA. The CDR3 is made up of 13 amino acids.

This clone was recorded once. This rearrangement joins TRBV10-3 to TRBJ2-1; TRBD1 matches 9 bases. The J segment lost 4 bases and the V segment lost 6 bases, leaving 7 bases of the junction unmatched. Germline V gives CDR1 ENHRY, CDR2 SYGVKD. CDR3 length: 15 residues. For the CDR3, the DNA is TGTGCCATCAGGTCTATGGGACAGGGTTACAATGAGCAGTTCTTC. Protein sequence: CAIRSMGQGYNEQFF.

This chain connects TRBV21-1 to TRBJ2-2; whether TRBD1, the table's D call, matches the DNA was not checked. TRBV21-1 is reported as a pseudogene. This CDR3 is 15 amino acids long. CDR3 nucleotide sequence: TGTGCCAGCTTAAGGGGGCTCGTGAACACCGGGGAGCTGTTTTTT. Protein product: CASLRGLVNTGELFF.

The CDR3 loop is CASSKERSGQAQPQHF. DNA for the CDR3: TGTGCCAGCAGCAAAGAACGAAGTGGACAGGCACAGCCCCAGCATTTT. This chain links TRBV21-1 with TRBJ1-5; the tabulated D call, TRBD1, remains unverified against the DNA. TRBV21-1 is deemed a pseudogene. The CDR3 runs to 16 residues.

This clone has a handful of counts. The chain carries TRBV6-6 and TRBJ1-2, with 7 positions matching TRBD1. Germline loops: CDR1 MNHNY, CDR2 SVGAGI (reference sequence). V lost 6 bases, J lost 7 bases, and 5 bases stayed unmatched. CDR3 size: 12 residues. The CDR3: CASRGTDSGYTF. In DNA form, the CDR3 reads TGTGCCAGCAGAGGGACAGACAGTGGCTACACCTTC.

The gene calls are TRBV5-4 and TRBJ2-1; 11 nucleotides align to TRBD2. V gave up 3 bases and J gave up 5 bases; unmatched junction bases: 4. The germline V gene encodes CDR1 SGHNT and CDR2 YYREEE (reference sequence). CDR3 length equals 15 residues. The CDR3 bases are TGTGCCAGCAGCTCAGGGACTAGCGGTAACAATGAGCAGTTCTTC. As protein: CASSSGTSGNNEQFF.

The genes are TRBV6-1 and TRBJ2-7; D may be TRBD2 (6 bases). Deletions cut 3 bases from V and 7 bases from J, with 22 bases between. In germline, CDR1 is MNHNS, CDR2 SASEGT. The CDR3 extends over 16 amino acids. The CDR3 reads CASSDGGISPRGEQYV. CDR3 bases: TGTGCCAGCAGTGATGGCGGGATTTCCCCACGAGGGGAGCAGTACGTC.

This clone appeared a few times. The V call is TRBV21-1, the J call TRBJ1-6; the table's D call, TRBD1, was not checked against the DNA. TRBV21-1 is assigned pseudogene status. The CDR3 has 16 amino acids. CDR3 DNA sequence: TGTGCCAGCAGCAAATTTACGGGACAGGCGAGGCTAAGGGGCCACTTT. Its translation: CASSKFTGQARLRGHF.

The chain is built from TRBV29-1 and TRBJ1-4; a possible D gene is TRBD1 (5 bases). In germline, CDR1 is SQVTM, CDR2 ANQGSEA. V lost 4 bases and J 5 bases, leaving 8 bases between the germline ends. The CDR3 totals 12 residues. The DNA of the CDR3 is TGCAGCGTTGGGGGCCTAAATGAAAAACTGTTTTTT. It yields the protein CSVGGLNEKLFF.